The entry below gives a single TCR beta chain sequence along with its context. Its specificity is not known. Clones were read by immunoSEQ multiplex PCR, and TCRdb kept only the in-frame ones, dropping some. The sample records 2,100,000 or so clones, nearly 97% being singletons. CDR3 length equals 16 residues. Trimming took 0 bases from V and 4 from J, leaving 18 bases between them. CDR1 is GTSNPN and CDR2 is SVGIG in the germline V gene (reference sequence). The source of the sample is a study of shared clonotypes between healthy human individuals. The study's findings and limits: Despite large depth, sorted-subset datasets appeared incompletely sequenced. Some naive CD4 clonotypes, roughly 5%, turned up in common across several donors. Depth of sequencing was expected to influence donor clonotype sharing.

The V gene is TRBV30, the J gene TRBJ2-5, with D possibly TRBD1 on 6 matching bases. Sequencing was done on a sample of naive CD4+ T cells sorted from blood. The subset here: CD45RA+ positively selected. The clonotype comes from a man aged 18 to 35 in good health. Written as DNA, the CDR3 is TGTGCCTGGAGTGTCGGACGGACAGATGTCGGAGAGACCCAGTACTTC. Protein product: CAWSVGRTDVGETQYF.